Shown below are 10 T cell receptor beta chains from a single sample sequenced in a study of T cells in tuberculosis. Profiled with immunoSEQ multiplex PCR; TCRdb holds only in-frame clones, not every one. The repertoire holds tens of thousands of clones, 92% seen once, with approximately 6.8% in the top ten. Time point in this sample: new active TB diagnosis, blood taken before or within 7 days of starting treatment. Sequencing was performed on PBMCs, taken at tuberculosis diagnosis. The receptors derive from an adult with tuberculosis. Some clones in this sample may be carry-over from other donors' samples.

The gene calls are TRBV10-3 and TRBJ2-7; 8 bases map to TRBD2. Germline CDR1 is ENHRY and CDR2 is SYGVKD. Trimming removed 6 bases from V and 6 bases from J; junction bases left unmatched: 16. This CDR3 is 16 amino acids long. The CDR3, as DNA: TGTGCCATCAGCCTGACCACGGGGGGGGTAACGGGCGAGCAGTACTTC. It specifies CAISLTTGGVTGEQYF.

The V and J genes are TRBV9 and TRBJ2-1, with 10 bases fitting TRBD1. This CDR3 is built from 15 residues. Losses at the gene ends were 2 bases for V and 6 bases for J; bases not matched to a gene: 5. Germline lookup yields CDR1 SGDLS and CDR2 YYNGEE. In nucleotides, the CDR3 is TGTGCCAGCAGCGTGGGACAGGGGAGGGTCAATGAGCAGTTCTTC. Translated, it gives CASSVGQGRVNEQFF.

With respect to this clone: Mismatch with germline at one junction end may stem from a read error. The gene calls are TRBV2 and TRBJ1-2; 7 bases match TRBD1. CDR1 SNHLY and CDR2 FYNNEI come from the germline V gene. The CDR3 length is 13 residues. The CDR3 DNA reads TGTGCCAACAGTACCGACAGGGACTATGGCTACACCTTC. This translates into CANSTDRDYGYTF.

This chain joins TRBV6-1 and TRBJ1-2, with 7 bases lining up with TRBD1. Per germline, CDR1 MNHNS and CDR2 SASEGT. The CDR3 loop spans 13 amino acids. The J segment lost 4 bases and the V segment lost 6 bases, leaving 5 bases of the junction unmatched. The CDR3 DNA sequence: TGTGCCAGCAGCAGACAGGGATCCTATGGCTACACCTTC. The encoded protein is CASSRQGSYGYTF.

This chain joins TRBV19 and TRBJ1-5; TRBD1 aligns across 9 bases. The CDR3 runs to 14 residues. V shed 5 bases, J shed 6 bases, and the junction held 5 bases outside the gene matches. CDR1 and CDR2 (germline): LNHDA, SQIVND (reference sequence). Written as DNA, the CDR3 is TGTGCCAGTAGTCCGGGGACAGGGACTCAGCCCCAGCATTTT. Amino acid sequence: CASSPGTGTQPQHF.

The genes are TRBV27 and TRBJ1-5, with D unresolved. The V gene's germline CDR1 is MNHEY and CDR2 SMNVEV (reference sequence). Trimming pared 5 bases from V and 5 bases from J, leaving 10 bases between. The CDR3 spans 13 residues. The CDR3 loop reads CASSQWQDQPQHF. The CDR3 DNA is TGTGCCAGCAGTCAATGGCAGGATCAGCCCCAGCATTTT.

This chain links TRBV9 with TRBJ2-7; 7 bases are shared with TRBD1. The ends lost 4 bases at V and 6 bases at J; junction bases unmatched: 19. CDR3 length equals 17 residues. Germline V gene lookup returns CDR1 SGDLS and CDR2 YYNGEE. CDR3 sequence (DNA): TGTGCCAGCAGCATCACCTCGGGACAGAAGATAGTTGGCGAGCAGTACTTC. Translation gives CASSITSGQKIVGEQYF.

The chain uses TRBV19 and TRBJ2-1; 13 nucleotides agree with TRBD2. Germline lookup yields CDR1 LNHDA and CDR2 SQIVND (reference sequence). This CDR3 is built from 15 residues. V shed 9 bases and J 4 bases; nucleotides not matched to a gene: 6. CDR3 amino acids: CASHTSGGAYNEQFF. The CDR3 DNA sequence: TGTGCCAGCCATACTAGCGGGGGGGCGTACAATGAGCAGTTCTTC. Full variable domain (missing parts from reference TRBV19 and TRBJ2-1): DGGITQSPKYLFRKEGQNVTLSCEQNLNHDAMYWYRQDPGQGLRLIYYSQIVNDFQKGDIAEGYSVSREKKESFPLTVTSAQKNPTAFYLCASHTSGGAYNEQFFGPGTRLTVL.

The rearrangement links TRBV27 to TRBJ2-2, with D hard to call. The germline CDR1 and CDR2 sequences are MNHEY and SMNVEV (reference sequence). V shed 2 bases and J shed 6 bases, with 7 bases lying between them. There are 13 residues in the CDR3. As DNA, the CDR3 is TGTGCCAGCAGTTTAACGGGTGCCGGGGAGCTGTTTTTT. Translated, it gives CASSLTGAGELFF.

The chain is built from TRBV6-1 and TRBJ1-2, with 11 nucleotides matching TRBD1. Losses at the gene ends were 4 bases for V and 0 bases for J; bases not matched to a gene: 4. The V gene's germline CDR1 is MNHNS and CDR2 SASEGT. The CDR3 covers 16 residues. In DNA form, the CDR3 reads TGTGCCAGCAGTGGGACAGGGGGCCGGTCTAACTATGGCTACACCTTC. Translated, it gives CASSGTGGRSNYGYTF.